This TCR beta chain was profiled in a study of T cells in tuberculosis. Study as a whole: The T cells targeted glucose monomycolate, a mycobacterial lipid, via CD1B. General study points: Selection depended on which cryopreserved specimens were available.

Latent tuberculosis screening used tuberculin skin test and IGRA at entry. In regard to this clone: The antigen is unknown.

Here immunoSEQ multiplex PCR was the method, and the copy in TCRdb shows in-frame clones only, minus some. The sample consists of 30,000 or so clones, nearly 97% of them appearing once. The material sequenced was PBMCs. The clonotype comes from a donor aged 10-30 years with latent tuberculosis or without tuberculosis infection.

The CDR3 bases are TGTGCTAGTGGGGTGGACAGCTCCTACGAGCAGTACTTC. Translated: CASGVDSSYEQYF. V is TRBV12-5 and J is TRBJ2-7; perhaps TRBD1 as D (6 bases). The ends were cut back, 6 bases at V and 0 bases at J, with 9 bases in the middle. The CDR3 contains 13 residues. Germline V gene lookup returns CDR1 LGHNT and CDR2 FRNRAP.